This entry lists 19 T cell receptor beta chains sequenced from one sample in a study of T cell changes during pregnancy in multiple sclerosis. TCRdb's table, derived via immunoSEQ multiplex PCR, lists solely in-frame clones and lacks some. The repertoire holds approximately 48,000 clones, with roughly 90% as singletons. Sample: CD8+ T cells from peripheral blood mononuclear cells, taken before pregnancy. These receptors all stem from a female donor with multiple sclerosis, enrolled in a pregnancy study.

This clone showed up just once. This sequence joins TRBV4-1 and TRBJ1-1; perhaps TRBD1 as D (5 bases). CDR1 is MGHRA and CDR2 is YSYEKL in the germline V gene. V lost 3 bases, J lost 2 bases, and 10 bases lay in between. This CDR3 comprises 14 residues. This CDR3 is CASSHGGINTEAFF. The DNA of the CDR3 is TGCGCCAGCAGCCACGGGGGAATAAACACTGAAGCTTTCTTT.

The chain links TRBV5-6 to TRBJ1-1, with 9 bases aligning to TRBD1. The CDR3 totals 15 residues. The V gene end was trimmed by 2 bases and the J gene end by 3 bases; junction bases not matched to a gene: 5. Per the germline V gene, CDR1 is SGHDT and CDR2 is YYEEEE. The CDR3 DNA is TGTGCCAGCAGCTTAGGGGACAGGGTGGACACTGAAGCTTTCTTT. Protein sequence: CASSLGDRVDTEAFF.

This chain connects TRBV15 to TRBJ1-1; TRBD1 matches 9 bases. The V segment lost 2 bases and the J segment 3 bases; nucleotides outside the gene matches: 13. The CDR3 has 18 amino acids. The germline CDR1 and CDR2 sequences are LNHNV and YYDKDF (reference sequence). CDR3 nucleotide sequence: TGTGCCACCAGCAGAAGACCGGGACAGGGATTTGAGGACACTGAAGCTTTCTTT. This codes for CATSRRPGQGFEDTEAFF.

The chain combines TRBV7-9 with TRBJ1-2; D uncertain. Trimming removed 3 bases at V and 4 bases at J, with 9 bases between. The CDR3 consists of 13 residues. CDR1 is SEHNR and CDR2 is FQNEAQ in the germline V gene (reference sequence). The CDR3, as DNA: TGTGCCAGCAGCTTCCCCCGCGCCTATGGCTACACCTTC. The encoded protein is CASSFPRAYGYTF.

This clone was picked up one time. The chain recombines TRBV19 with TRBJ2-2; D not certain. The CDR3 has 15 residues. Germline assignment: CDR1 LNHDA and CDR2 SQIVND (reference sequence). V was trimmed by 3 bases and J by 3 bases, leaving 11 bases between them. The CDR3 spells CASSIQASDTGELFF. CDR3 DNA sequence: TGTGCCAGTAGTATCCAGGCATCGGACACCGGGGAGCTGTTTTTT.

A word on this clone: The sample carries other DNA sequences with the same CDR3. The chain recombines TRBV4-1 with TRBJ1-5; D is unresolved. The germline CDR1 and CDR2 sequences are MGHRA and YSYEKL. The CDR3 covers 14 residues. With 1 base removed from V and 7 bases from J, the gap between germline ends came to 11 bases. As DNA, the CDR3 is TGCGCCAGCAGCCAAGTCGGGGAAAGCCAGCCCCAGCATTTT. The encoded protein is CASSQVGESQPQHF.

The V gene is TRBV1, the J gene TRBJ1-1; the D call TRBD1 from the table was never checked on the DNA. TRBV1 is classified as a pseudogene. This CDR3 contains 13 residues. This chain's CDR3 is CTSSYTGGTEAFF. CDR3 nucleotide sequence: TGCACCAGCAGCTATACAGGGGGCACTGAAGCTTTCTTT.

The rearrangement links TRBV5-5 to TRBJ2-7; TRBD2 aligns across 7 bases. The CDR3 loop spans 17 amino acids. Germline CDR1 reads SGHKS; CDR2 reads YYEKEE (reference sequence). V was clipped by 0 bases and J by 4 bases; unmatched bases: 13. The CDR3 nucleotides read TGTGCCAGCAGCTTGGGTGATTGGAGACTAGCCGATTACGAGCAGTACTTC. The encoded protein is CASSLGDWRLADYEQYF. The whole variable domain, remainder taken from reference TRBV5-5 and TRBJ2-7, is DAGVTQSPTHLIKTRGQQVTLRCSPISGHKSVSWYQQVLGQGPQFIFQYYEKEERGRGNFPDRFSARQFPNYSSELNVNALLLGDSALYLCASSLGDWRLADYEQYFGPGTRLTVT.

This clone appeared once. The rearrangement uses TRBV9 and TRBJ2-4; tentative D call: TRBD1 (5 bases). Deletions cut 3 bases from V and 7 bases from J, with 11 bases between. The germline V gene has CDR1 SGDLS and CDR2 YYNGEE. This CDR3 is built from 13 residues. Written as DNA, the CDR3 is TGTGCCAGCAGCGCCGGTGGGGCCAACATTCAGTACTTC. This codes for CASSAGGANIQYF. The full variable domain, completed using reference TRBV9 and TRBJ2-4, is DSGVTQTPKHLITATGQRVTLRCSPRSGDLSVYWYQQSLDQGLQFLIQYYNGEERAKGNILERFSAQQFPDLHSELNLSSLELGDSALYFCASSAGGANIQYFGAGTRLSVL.

Regarding this clone: This specimen includes other DNA sequences encoding the same CDR3. The chain couples TRBV4-3 to TRBJ2-7; 10 bases align to TRBD1. The CDR3 contains 15 residues. V trimming: 0 bases; J trimming: 2 bases; junction bases outside the gene matches: 1. Germline CDR1 LGHNA, CDR2 YSLEER. The CDR3 here is CASSQDGQGAYEQYF. CDR3 DNA: TGCGCCAGCAGCCAAGATGGACAGGGGGCCTACGAGCAGTACTTC.

V is TRBV29-1 and J is TRBJ1-1; 8 nucleotides align to TRBD1. Trimming at V came to 7 bases and at J to 4 bases, leaving 5 bases not matched to a gene. There are 12 residues in the CDR3. The V gene's germline CDR1 is SQVTM and CDR2 ANQGSEA. The CDR3 DNA reads TGCAGCGGATGGACAGGGAGCACTGAAGCTTTCTTT. Amino acid sequence: CSGWTGSTEAFF.

The chain recombines TRBV4-3 with TRBJ1-1; 7 nucleotides line up with TRBD1. Germline V gene sequence: CDR1 LGHNA, CDR2 YSLEER. The CDR3 length is 14 residues. The ends lost 4 bases at V and 1 base at J; junction bases unmatched: 3. CDR3 DNA: TGCGCCAGCAGCCTTTGGACAGGGAACACTGAAGCTTTCTTT. Translated, it gives CASSLWTGNTEAFF.

The chain joins TRBV2 to TRBJ1-4; no definite D call. Germline lookup yields CDR1 SNHLY and CDR2 FYNNEI. The length of the CDR3 is 12 residues. Trimming left V 6 bases short and J 6 bases short, with 8 bases between. CDR3 sequence (DNA): TGTGCCAGCAGCGGGAGGGATGAAAAACTGTTTTTT. This sequence encodes CASSGRDEKLFF.

This chain joins TRBV6-5 and TRBJ1-4; 8 bases fit TRBD1. Germline CDR1 MNHEY, CDR2 SVGAGI. The CDR3 sequence is 14 residues long. J lost 13 bases, V lost 5 bases, and 12 bases had no gene match. The CDR3 coding sequence is TGTGCCAGCAGTCTACAGGGGGAGGTTTCAACACTGTTTTTT. This codes for CASSLQGEVSTLFF.

The genes are TRBV7-9 and TRBJ2-1; TRBD1 matches at 8 bases. Losses at the gene ends were 5 bases for V and 9 bases for J; bases not matched to a gene: 9. This CDR3 is 14 amino acids long. CDR1 is SEHNR, CDR2 FQNEAQ, per germline (reference sequence). The chain's CDR3 is CASSNGQGKVEQFF. As DNA, the CDR3 is TGTGCCAGCAGCAACGGACAGGGTAAGGTTGAGCAGTTCTTC.

The rearrangement links TRBV13 to TRBJ2-7; D is possibly TRBD2 (5 bases). CDR3 length: 15 residues. The ends were cut back, 0 bases at V and 1 base at J, with 10 bases in the middle. Germline CDR1 is PRHDT and CDR2 is FYEKMQ (reference sequence). For the CDR3, the DNA is TGTGCCAGCAGCTTAGGCACGGGATCTTCCTACGAGCAGTACTTC. It translates to CASSLGTGSSYEQYF.

The chain has TRBV21-1 and TRBJ1-4; the table's D call, TRBD1, has no DNA check behind it. TRBV21-1 is assigned pseudogene status. The CDR3 is made up of 16 amino acids. Written as DNA, the CDR3 is TGTGCCAGCAGCCCACCGTTGGGGACAGGGGACGAAAAACTGTTTTTT. Protein product: CASSPPLGTGDEKLFF.

This chain joins TRBV5-5 and TRBJ1-3; D ambiguous. Per germline, CDR1 SGHKS and CDR2 YYEKEE (reference sequence). The length of the CDR3 is 17 residues. The ends were cut back, 1 base at V and 0 bases at J, with 14 bases in the middle. The CDR3 DNA follows: TGTGCCAGCAGCTTGTCCCCCGGGTCCCTCTCTGGAAACACCATATATTTT. Its protein is CASSLSPGSLSGNTIYF.

V and J are TRBV6-1 and TRBJ2-7; TRBD1 matches 7 bases. CDR1 is MNHNS, CDR2 SASEGT, per germline. The V gene end was trimmed by 6 bases and the J gene end by 3 bases; junction bases not matched to a gene: 5. This CDR3 comprises 13 residues. CDR3: CASSWGQHYEQYF. For the CDR3, the DNA is TGTGCCAGCAGCTGGGGACAGCACTACGAGCAGTACTTC.